This T cell receptor (beta chain) is drawn from a study of blood T cell repertoires in COVID-19. Per the original data handling: Quantification of nucleated cells was approximated via reference gene primer amplification. The repertoire was sequenced with immunoSEQ multiplex PCR; TCRdb's copy has only in-frame clones and lacks some. V and J calls and clone size are those listed in that table; D and trimming were worked out from the DNA. The sample carries approximately 130,000 clones, roughly three quarters recorded once. This CDR3 is 16 amino acids long. V was pared by 3 bases and J by 6 bases, with 23 bases between. Germline CDR1 reads GTSNPN; CDR2 reads SVGIG (reference sequence).

Sequencing was done on a sample of peripheral blood. V gene TRBV30 combines with J gene TRBJ1-2; perhaps TRBD1 as D (5 bases). The origin of this receptor is a man at least 80 years old with acute or convalescent COVID-19. The CDR3 loop is CAWSGGGLPLSDGYTF. CDR3 nucleotide sequence: TGTGCCTGGAGCGGGGGGGGTCTTCCCCTTTCGGATGGCTACACCTTC. Together with reference TRBV30 and TRBJ1-2, the CDR3 gives the full variable domain: SQTIHQWPATLVQPVGSPLSLECTVEGTSNPNLYWYRQAAGRGLQLLFYSVGIGQISSEVPQNLSASRPQDRQFILSSKKLLLSDSGFYLCAWSGGGLPLSDGYTFGSGTRLTVV.